This T cell receptor (beta chain) was recorded in a study of shared clonotypes between healthy human individuals (TCRdb year 2020). Looking at the study overall: Three men and two women, aged 18 to 49 years, made up the cohort. For each donor, CD4 naive and CD4 memory were each given three plates, CD8 naive was given two plates, and CD8 memory was given one plate. The study deeply sequenced blood TCR repertoires of 5 or 6 healthy adults to estimate repertoire size and the extent of clonotype sharing between individuals. To increase sequencing depth and limit assay-specific biases, TCR repertoire library preparation and sequencing were carried out by different laboratories using diverse techniques. Per donor, leukapheresis produced somewhere between about 0.94 and 9 billion PBMCs. The research as a whole found: Compared with non-shared clonotypes, the clonotypes found in all four sorted-subset donors had higher generation probabilities. Pairwise subsampling led to the expectation that sequencing depth would affect the degree of clonotype sharing among donors. The genetic and exposure-history diversity represented was limited by the small number of donors. Even with the large sequencing depth, rarefaction of the sorted-subset datasets indicated that sequencing was incomplete. Only blood was sampled, and tissue TCR repertoires likely differ from those in blood. Larger estimated clonotype richness was generally found for naive subsets than for memory subsets. Across a few donors, about 5% of naive CD4, approximately 3.6% of naive CD8, about 2.3% of memory CD4, and 0.4% of memory CD8 clonotypes were shared.

Using the deep immunoSEQ assay, TCR CDR3 regions were amplified from genomic DNA by multiplex PCR. Extracted genomic DNA from each cell subset was distributed evenly across all wells of several immunoSEQ 96-well plates, and each plate was treated as a replicate. Each replicate PCR for sorted subsets received 200 ng genomic DNA, equal to about 30,000 T cell genomes. Purified libraries were quantified with a Qubit 3.0 fluorometer, sized on a Bioanalyzer 2100, and re-quantified with the KAPA Library Quantification kit. Each immunoSEQ 96-well plate was sequenced on its own single-read 150-cycle Illumina NextSeq 550 flow cell. The source study handled its data this way. Because the immunoSEQ output held only junctional sequences and lacked quality scores, the filtering could not match the filtering applied to full-length reads. Sequences were annotated with PyIR, a Python wrapper for IgBLAST v1.9, using IMGT germline references to assign V/J genes and CDR3. Reads with weak V/J assignments (E-value above 1e-6), missing CDR3, stop codons, out-of-frame junctions, or ambiguous translated residues were removed. V3J clonotypes were defined by identical inferred V gene, J gene, and CDR3 amino acid sequence. Percentage overlap between repertoires was computed as shared unique clonotypes divided by the size of the smaller repertoire. Three approaches were used to assess repertoire richness: RTK rarefaction, the Chao1 estimator, and Recon v2.1 estimates of unobserved clonotypes. Generation probabilities were computed with OLGA for all TCRbeta clonotypes obtained by the gDNA method from several donors. TCRdb obtained this table from immuneACCESS and retained in-frame rearrangements with V and J assigned. These tables miss some clones; where compared with another copy, unresolved V genes account for less than half of the shortfall, and the remainder is unexplained. V, J and clone size are taken as reported in that table, and D and trimming were inferred from the DNA itself. This sample gives about 110,000 clones in total; about 71% of them show up just once. Approximately 25% of the sample goes to the ten largest clones.

The donors were healthy, HIV-negative adults who had no recently reported acute infections or vaccinations. All donors were Caucasian adults living in Nashville, Tennessee, USA. The CD8 memory samples were a combination of magnetically selected CD45RO+ cells and CCR7-negative CD45RA+ effector memory (TemRA) cells. After blood collection by leukapheresis, PBMCs were isolated using Ficoll-Histopaque density gradient centrifugation and then cryopreserved in the vapor phase of liquid nitrogen. Purity and quantity of every magnetically sorted T cell population were checked by analytical flow cytometry. Each sorted fraction had its genomic DNA isolated and then quantified by UV absorbance on a Nanodrop 2000c. This clone was found a few times. The specificity of this receptor is unknown. No per-base quality is available; no much larger clone lies one base away. For CDR1 and CDR2, the germline V gene lists SGHVS and FQNEAQ. V gives up 2 bases and J gives up 7 bases, and the segment between their germline ends measures 18 bases. Its CDR3 holds 16 amino acids, cysteine through phenylalanine. This entry keeps only the CDR3 DNA: 48 bases, framed from base 1.

The receptor chain draws on TRBV7-8 and TRBJ1-5; the D gene assignment is ambiguous. Sequencing input: memory CD8+ T cells sorted from blood. The cell subset or site label here, explained by the study, means: CD45RO+ cells pooled with CCR7-negative TemRA cells. The receptor comes from a woman in her twenties or thirties in good health. The sequenced DNA: TGTGCCAGCAGCTTAATCGGCGGACGGAGCCACCAGCCCCAGCATTTT. Translated, this gives CASSLIGGRSHQPQHF.